The clone carrying this T cell receptor (beta chain) occurred many times. The CDR3 contains 13 residues. The germline gives CDR1 MNHNS, CDR2 SASEGT. Deletions cut 7 bases from V and 0 bases from J, with 9 bases between. Time point of the sample: newly diagnosed GD, antithyroid drugs for less than 3 months. PBMC RNA was the source of the TCR library. Building the TCR beta libraries relied on iRepertoire HTBI primers, and CDR3 regions underwent Arm-PCR. TCRdb re-derived calls from the multiplex PCR reads in MiXCR, one entry per CDR3 protein. Among over 450,000 distinct CDR3 sequences listed, around 12% were seen once. These data come from a study of regulatory T cells in long-lasting Graves disease. These data also featured in a second study, about T cells in Graves' hyperthyroidism and ophthalmopathy. That publication notes: Recently diagnosed hyperthyroidism of less than 2 months' duration affected patients aged 18 to 65.

This sequence originates from a woman younger than 45 with Graves disease. The chain links TRBV6-1 to TRBJ2-5; the D is unclear. Sequenced material: peripheral blood mononuclear cells (PBMCs), taken at new diagnosis, from a patient treated with antithyroid drugs. The CDR3 DNA follows: TGTGCCAGCAATGCCCCCTACCAAGAGACCCAGTACTTC. It is translated as CASNAPYQETQYF.